The 8 T cell receptor beta chains below all came from one sample that was sequenced in a study of T-cell reconstitution after alpha-beta-depleted transplantation in children. Construction of the TCRbeta library involved unique molecular identifiers. One entry per CDR3 protein results from TCRdb running MiXCR on the PCR reads. This sample has over 200,000 distinct CDR3 sequences, with roughly a tenth found just once. The sequencing here drew on PBMCs, taken before TCRalphabeta/CD19-depleted stem cell transplant. The source of these receptors is a child less than two years old with acute myeloid leukemia, due to receive a stem cell transplant.

This clonotype was seen ten or more times. The chain carries TRBV5-1 and TRBJ1-1; a weak D match, TRBD1 (5 bases). The CDR3 is 13 amino acids. With 10 bases removed from V and 5 bases from J, the gap between germline ends came to 18 bases. The germline gives CDR1 SGHRS, CDR2 YFSETQ. The CDR3, as DNA: TGCGCCTACCATTCGGGGGAATGGACTGAAGCTTTCTTT. Encoded protein: CAYHSGEWTEAFF.

Remarks on this clonotype: A much larger clone differs by one base, so this may be a read error. Since no conserved phenylalanine or tryptophan closes the CDR3, a read error is the likely cause. This chain links TRBV6-2 or TRBV6-3 with TRBJ1-1; D uncertain. The germline V and J ends were trimmed by 3 bases and 5 bases, with 7 bases remaining between them. CDR3 size: 12 residues. CDR1 MNHEY and CDR2 SVGEGT come from the germline V gene. CDR3 coding DNA: TGTGCCAGCAGTTATCTGGCGACTGAAGCTTTCTCT. It yields the protein CASSYLATEAFS.

The sample holds many counts of this clonotype. The rearrangement uses TRBV27 and TRBJ2-3; possibly TRBD2 for D (5 bases). V shed 1 base and J shed 2 bases, with 7 bases lying between them. Germline values: CDR1 MNHEY, CDR2 SMNVEV (reference sequence). The CDR3 consists of 14 residues. In DNA form, the CDR3 reads TGTGCCAGCAGTTTATATGGACTCACAGATACGCAGTATTTT. It specifies CASSLYGLTDTQYF.

This clonotype was detected many times. The gene calls are TRBV20-1 and TRBJ2-2; the match to TRBD2 covers 8 bases. Looked up from germline, CDR1 is DFQATT and CDR2 is SNEGSKA (reference sequence). V shed 0 bases and J 2 bases; nucleotides not matched to a gene: 5. This CDR3 is 16 amino acids long. The CDR3 is CSARDPAGGNTGELFF. The DNA of the CDR3 is TGCAGTGCTAGAGATCCCGCGGGAGGAAACACCGGGGAGCTGTTTTTT.

This clonotype has a count of ten or more. The chain has TRBV12-3 or TRBV12-4 and TRBJ2-3, with 8 bases identical to TRBD2. The CDR3 is 15 amino acids. Trimming cost V 4 bases and J 2 bases; bases outside gene matches: 5. CDR3 sequence reads: CASSSLAGFTDTQYF. As DNA, the CDR3 is TGTGCCAGCAGTTCGCTAGCGGGCTTCACAGATACGCAGTATTTT.

This clonotype has at least ten counts. CDR3 coding DNA: TGCAGTGCTACTCGGCCGGGACTAGCGAGCACAGATACGCAGTATTTT. This translates into CSATRPGLASTDTQYF. This chain uses TRBV20-1 with TRBJ2-3, with 10 bases matching TRBD2. Per the germline V gene, CDR1 is DFQATT and CDR2 is SNEGSKA (reference sequence). This CDR3 region has 16 residues. Trimming at V came to 4 bases and at J to 0 bases, leaving 7 bases not matched to a gene.

Many counts were recorded for this clonotype. This chain uses TRBV6-1 with TRBJ2-3, with D perhaps matching TRBD2 (6 bases). This CDR3 has 13 amino acids. CDR1 MNHNS and CDR2 SASEGT come from the germline V gene. Trimming took 5 bases from V and 4 from J, leaving 10 bases between them. DNA for the CDR3: TGTGCCAGCAGTCGAATAGCGGCAGATACGCAGTATTTT. Translated, it gives CASSRIAADTQYF.

This clonotype was observed many times. The chain joins TRBV11-2 to TRBJ2-5; 10 bases agree with TRBD2. The CDR3 loop spans 19 amino acids. Germline CDR1 reads SGHAT; CDR2 reads FQNNGV. V shed 0 bases and J 4 bases; nucleotides not matched to a gene: 14. The CDR3 bases are TGTGCCAGCAGCTTAGATCTGAGACTAGCGGGTCCTTCGGGAGAGACCCAGTACTTC. This sequence encodes CASSLDLRLAGPSGETQYF.